This T cell receptor beta chain was identified during a study of CD8 T cells in ankylosing spondylitis. In TCRdb, the 5' RACE reads were re-called with MiXCR into one record per CDR3 protein. The sample carries just under 350,000 distinct CDR3 sequences, 14% to 15% recorded once. The sample holds a few counts of this clonotype. Trimming cost V 0 bases and J 2 bases, with 7 bases left between them. CDR3 length: 14 amino acids. Germline V CDR1 and CDR2: SGHRS, YFSETQ. The TCR was taken from a male donor with ankylosing spondylitis or in good health (not recorded which). The material sequenced was blood, either unsorted or a sorted T cell fraction (not recorded which). The V gene is TRBV5-1, the J gene TRBJ2-3; no definite D call. CDR3 DNA sequence: TGCGCCAGCAGCTTGGTCACATCCACAGATACGCAGTATTTT. This translates into CASSLVTSTDTQYF.